This T cell receptor beta chain was observed in a study of lymphopenia after photon versus proton radiotherapy. Findings and caveats of the study: After the lymphocyte nadir, photon-treated repertoires showed oligoclonal expansion, especially of CD8+ Temra cells.

The CDR3 is 12 residues long. V lost 2 bases to trimming and J lost 4 bases, with 6 bases between them. CDR1 is LGHNA, CDR2 YSLEER, per germline. TCRdb's copy holds only in-frame clones and misses some; the assay was immunoSEQ multiplex PCR. The data contain tens of thousands of clones, around nine tenths of them singletons. Comments on this clone: Its antigen is currently unknown.

This chain joins TRBV4-3 and TRBJ2-7; D unresolved. Sample: peripheral blood, taken from a patient treated with proton-based radiotherapy. This TCR was sampled from an elderly man with esophageal cancer. In DNA form, the CDR3 reads TGCGCCAGCAGCCAAAGTTTATACGAGCAGTACTTC. Its protein is CASSQSLYEQYF.